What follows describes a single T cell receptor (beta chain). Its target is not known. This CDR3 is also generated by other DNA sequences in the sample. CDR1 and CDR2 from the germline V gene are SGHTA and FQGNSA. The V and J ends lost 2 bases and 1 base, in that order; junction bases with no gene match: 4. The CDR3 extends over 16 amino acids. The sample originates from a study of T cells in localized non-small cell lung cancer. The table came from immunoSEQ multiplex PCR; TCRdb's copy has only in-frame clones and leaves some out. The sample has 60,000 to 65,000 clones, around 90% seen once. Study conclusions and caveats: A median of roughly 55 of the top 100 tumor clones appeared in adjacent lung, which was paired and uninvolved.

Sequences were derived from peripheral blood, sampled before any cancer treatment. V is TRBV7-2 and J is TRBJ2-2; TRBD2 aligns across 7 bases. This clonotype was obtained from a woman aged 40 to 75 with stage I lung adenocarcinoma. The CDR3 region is CASSLIPGGNTGELFF. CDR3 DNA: TGTGCCAGCAGCTTAATTCCGGGAGGGAACACCGGGGAGCTGTTTTTT.